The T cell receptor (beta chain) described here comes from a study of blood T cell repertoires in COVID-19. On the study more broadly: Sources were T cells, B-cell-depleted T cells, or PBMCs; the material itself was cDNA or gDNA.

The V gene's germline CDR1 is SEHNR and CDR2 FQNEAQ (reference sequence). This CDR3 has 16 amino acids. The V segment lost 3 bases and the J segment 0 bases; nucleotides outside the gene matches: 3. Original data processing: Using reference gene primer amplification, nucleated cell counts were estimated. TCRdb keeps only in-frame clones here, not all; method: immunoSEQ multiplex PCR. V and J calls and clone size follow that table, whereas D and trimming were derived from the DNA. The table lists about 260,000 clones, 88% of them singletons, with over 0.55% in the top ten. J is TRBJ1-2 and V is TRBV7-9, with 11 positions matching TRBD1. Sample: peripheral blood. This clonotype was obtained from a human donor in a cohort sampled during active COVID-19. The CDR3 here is CASSFGGQGANYGYTF. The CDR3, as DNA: TGTGCCAGCAGCTTCGGGGGACAGGGGGCTAACTATGGCTACACCTTC.